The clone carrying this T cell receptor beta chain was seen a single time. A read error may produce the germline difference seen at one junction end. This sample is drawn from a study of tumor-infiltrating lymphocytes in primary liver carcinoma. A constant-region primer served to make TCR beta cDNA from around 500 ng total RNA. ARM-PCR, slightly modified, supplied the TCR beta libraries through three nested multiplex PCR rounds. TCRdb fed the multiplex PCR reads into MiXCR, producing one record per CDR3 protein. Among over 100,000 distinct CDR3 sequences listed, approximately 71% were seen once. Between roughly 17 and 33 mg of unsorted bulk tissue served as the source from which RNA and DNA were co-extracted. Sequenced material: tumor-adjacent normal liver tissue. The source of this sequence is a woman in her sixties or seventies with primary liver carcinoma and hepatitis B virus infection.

This CDR3 is CASSPPGGRETQCF. The CDR3 DNA follows: TGTGCCAGCAGCCCCCCAGGGGGACGAGAGACCCAGTGCTTC. The chain combines TRBV6-6 with TRBJ2-5, with 7 nucleotides matching TRBD1. Per the germline V gene, CDR1 is MNHNY and CDR2 is SVGAGI (reference sequence). The CDR3 covers 14 residues.